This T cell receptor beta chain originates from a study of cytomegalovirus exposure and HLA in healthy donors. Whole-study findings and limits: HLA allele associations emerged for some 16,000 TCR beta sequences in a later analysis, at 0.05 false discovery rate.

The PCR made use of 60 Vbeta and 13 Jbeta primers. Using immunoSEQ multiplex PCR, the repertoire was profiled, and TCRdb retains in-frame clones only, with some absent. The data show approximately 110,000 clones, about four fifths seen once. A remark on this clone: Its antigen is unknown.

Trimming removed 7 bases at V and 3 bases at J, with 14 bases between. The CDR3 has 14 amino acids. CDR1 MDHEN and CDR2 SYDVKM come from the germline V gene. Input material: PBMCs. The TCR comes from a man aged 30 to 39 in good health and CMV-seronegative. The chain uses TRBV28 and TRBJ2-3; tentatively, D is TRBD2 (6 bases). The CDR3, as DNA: TGTGCCAGCACCGTGGCGGGGTTTACAGATACGCAGTATTTT. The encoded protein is CASTVAGFTDTQYF.